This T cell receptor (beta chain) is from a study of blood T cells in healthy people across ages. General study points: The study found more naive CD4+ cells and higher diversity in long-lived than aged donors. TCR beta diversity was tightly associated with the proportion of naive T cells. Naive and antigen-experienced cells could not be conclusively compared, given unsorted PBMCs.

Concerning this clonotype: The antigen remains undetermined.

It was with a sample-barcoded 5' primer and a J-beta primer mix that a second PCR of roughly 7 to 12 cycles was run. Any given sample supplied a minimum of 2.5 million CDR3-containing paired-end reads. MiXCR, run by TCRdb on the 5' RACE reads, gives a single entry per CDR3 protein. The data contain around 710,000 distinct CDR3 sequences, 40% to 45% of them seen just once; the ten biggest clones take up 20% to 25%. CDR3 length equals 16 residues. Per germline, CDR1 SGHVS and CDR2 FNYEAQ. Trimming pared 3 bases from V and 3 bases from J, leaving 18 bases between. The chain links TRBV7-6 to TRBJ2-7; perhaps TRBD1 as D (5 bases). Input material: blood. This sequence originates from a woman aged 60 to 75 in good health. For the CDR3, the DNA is TGTGCCAGCAGCTTGGGGTCCCCGTCCCAGGGCTACGAGCAGTACTTC. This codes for CASSLGSPSQGYEQYF. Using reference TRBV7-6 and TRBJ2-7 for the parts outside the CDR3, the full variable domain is GAGVSQSPRYKVTKRGQDVALRCDPISGHVSLYWYRQALGQGPEFLTYFNYEAQQDKSGLPNDRFSAERPEGSISTLTIQRTEQRDSAMYRCASSLGSPSQGYEQYFGPGTRLTVT.